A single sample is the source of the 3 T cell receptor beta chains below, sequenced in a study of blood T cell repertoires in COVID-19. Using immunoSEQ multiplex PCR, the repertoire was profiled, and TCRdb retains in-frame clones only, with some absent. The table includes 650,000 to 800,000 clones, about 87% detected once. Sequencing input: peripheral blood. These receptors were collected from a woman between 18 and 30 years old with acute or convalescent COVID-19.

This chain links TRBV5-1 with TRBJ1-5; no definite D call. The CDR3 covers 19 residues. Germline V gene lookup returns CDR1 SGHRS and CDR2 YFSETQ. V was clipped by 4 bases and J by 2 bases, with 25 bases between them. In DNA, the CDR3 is TGCGCCAGCAGCCCACCCCTTTTGCGAGGGAAGGACGGCAATCAGCCCCAGCATTTT. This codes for CASSPPLLRGKDGNQPQHF.

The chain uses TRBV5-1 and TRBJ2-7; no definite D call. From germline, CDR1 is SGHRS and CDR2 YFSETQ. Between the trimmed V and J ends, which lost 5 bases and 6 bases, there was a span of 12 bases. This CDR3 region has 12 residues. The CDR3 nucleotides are TGCGCCAGCAGGGTACGCGATGGCGAGCAGTACTTC. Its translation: CASRVRDGEQYF.

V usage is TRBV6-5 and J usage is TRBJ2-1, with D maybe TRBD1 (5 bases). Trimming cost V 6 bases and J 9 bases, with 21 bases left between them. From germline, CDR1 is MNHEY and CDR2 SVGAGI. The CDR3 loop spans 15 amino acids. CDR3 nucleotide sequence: TGTGCCAGCAGCCGGCTGGACAAAACGACCGTTGAGCAGTTCTTC. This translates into CASSRLDKTTVEQFF.